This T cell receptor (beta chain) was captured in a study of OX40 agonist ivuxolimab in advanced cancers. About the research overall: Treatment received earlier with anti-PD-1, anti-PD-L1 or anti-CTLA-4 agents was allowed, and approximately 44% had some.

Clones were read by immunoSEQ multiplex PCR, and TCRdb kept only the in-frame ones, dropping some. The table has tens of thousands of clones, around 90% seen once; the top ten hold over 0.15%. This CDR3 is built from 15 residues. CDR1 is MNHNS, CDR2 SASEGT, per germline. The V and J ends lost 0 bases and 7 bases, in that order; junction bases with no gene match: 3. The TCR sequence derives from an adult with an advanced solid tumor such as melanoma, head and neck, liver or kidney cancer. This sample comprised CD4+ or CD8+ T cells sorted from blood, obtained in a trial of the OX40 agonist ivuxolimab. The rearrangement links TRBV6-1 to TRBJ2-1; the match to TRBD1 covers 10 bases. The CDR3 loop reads CASSEAGQGGNEQFF. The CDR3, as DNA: TGTGCCAGCAGTGAAGCAGGACAGGGGGGGAATGAGCAGTTCTTC.